This T cell receptor beta chain derives from a study of response to subunit inactivated influenza vaccine. TCRdb used MiXCR to reprocess the RT-PCR reads, holding one entry per CDR3 protein. Of roughly 710,000 distinct CDR3 sequences listed, about 15% are singletons. The study's findings and limits: Few new T cells, the authors suggested, are recruited by each seasonal influenza vaccination.

CDR3 size: 17 residues. The junction had 4 bases not matched to a gene; V was cut back by 5 bases and J by 0 bases. Germline CDR1 and CDR2: SGHTA and FQGNSA. The table lists this clonotype with a few counts. Its antigen is unidentified. The V call is TRBV7-2, the J call TRBJ2-1; 13 bases map to TRBD2. The sequence came from a man aged 45-65 years who received an inactivated influenza vaccine. The specimen was PBMCs from blood, collected 14 days before vaccination. The CDR3 region has the DNA TGTGCCAGCAGCGCCACTAGCGGGGGGGGCTCCTACAATGAGCAGTTCTTC. Residues: CASSATSGGGSYNEQFF. The full variable domain, in which reference TRBV7-2 and TRBJ2-1 provide the parts outside the CDR3, is GAGVSQSPSNKVTEKGKDVELRCDPISGHTALYWYRQSLGQGLEFLIYFQGNSAPDKSGLPSDRFSAERTGGSVSTLTIQRTQQEDSAVYLCASSATSGGGSYNEQFFGPGTRLTVL.